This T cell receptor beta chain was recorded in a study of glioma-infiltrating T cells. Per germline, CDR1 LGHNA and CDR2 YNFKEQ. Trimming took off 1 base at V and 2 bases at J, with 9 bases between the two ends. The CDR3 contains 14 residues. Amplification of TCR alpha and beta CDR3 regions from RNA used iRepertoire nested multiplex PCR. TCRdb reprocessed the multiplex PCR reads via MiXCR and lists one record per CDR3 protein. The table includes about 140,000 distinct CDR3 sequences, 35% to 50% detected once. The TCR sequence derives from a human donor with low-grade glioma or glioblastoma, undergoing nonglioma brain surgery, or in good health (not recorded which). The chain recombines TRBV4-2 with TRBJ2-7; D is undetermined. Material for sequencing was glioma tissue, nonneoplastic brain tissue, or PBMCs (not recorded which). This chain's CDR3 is CASSQVSRAYEQYF. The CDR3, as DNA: TGTGCCAGCAGCCAAGTCAGCCGGGCCTACGAGCAGTACTTC.